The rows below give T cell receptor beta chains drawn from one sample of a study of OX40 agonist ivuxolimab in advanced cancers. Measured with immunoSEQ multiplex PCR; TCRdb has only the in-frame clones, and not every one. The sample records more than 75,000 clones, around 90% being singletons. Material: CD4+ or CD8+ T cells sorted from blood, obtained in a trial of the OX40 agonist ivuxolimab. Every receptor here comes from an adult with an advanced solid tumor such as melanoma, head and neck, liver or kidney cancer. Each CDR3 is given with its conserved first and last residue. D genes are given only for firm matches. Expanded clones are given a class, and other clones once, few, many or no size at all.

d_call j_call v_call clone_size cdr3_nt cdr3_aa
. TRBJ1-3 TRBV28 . TGTGCCAGCAGTTTATTGGGGGGTTCCGGAAACACCATATATTTT CASSLLGGSGNTIYF
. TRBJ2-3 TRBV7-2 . TGTGCCAGCGAGCGCTCTACTAGCACAGATACGCAGTATTTT CASERSTSTDTQYF
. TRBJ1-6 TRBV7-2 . TGTGCCAGCAGCTTGAGGAGCTCCTATAATTCACCCCTCCACTTT CASSLRSSYNSPLHF
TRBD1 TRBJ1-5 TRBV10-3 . TGTGCCATCAGTGACCAACTTCGGGACAGCCCTCGGCCCCAGCATTTT CAISDQLRDSPRPQHF
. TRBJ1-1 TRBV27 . TGTGCCAGCATTGCACTTGACAGACGGGCTGAAGCTTTCTTT CASIALDRRAEAFF
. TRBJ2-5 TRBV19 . TGTGCCAGTAGTATGGCGGAGGGGAGGTCAGAGACCCAGTACTTC CASSMAEGRSETQYF
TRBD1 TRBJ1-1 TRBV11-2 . TGTGCCAGCAGCTTAGTGTCAGGGGGCACTGAAGCTTTCTTT CASSLVSGGTEAFF
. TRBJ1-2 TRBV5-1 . TGCGCCAGCGGCCACCCACCCGGGCCGAGGGGCTATGGCTACACCTTC CASGHPPGPRGYGYTF
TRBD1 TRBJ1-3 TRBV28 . TGTGCCAGCGGAGGACAGGAAATCTCTGGAAACACCATATATTTT CASGGQEISGNTIYF
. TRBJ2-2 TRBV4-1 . TGCGCCAGCAGCCAAGGACGCCAGGCGGACACCGGGGAGCTGTTTTTT CASSQGRQADTGELFF
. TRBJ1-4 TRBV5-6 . TGTGCCAGCAGCCTCAACGGGGGGCCCAAGGGTGAAAAACTGTTTTTT CASSLNGGPKGEKLFF
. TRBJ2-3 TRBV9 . TGTGCCAGCAGCGTAGTTGGCGGGGTTAGCACAGATACGCAGTATTTT CASSVVGGVSTDTQYF
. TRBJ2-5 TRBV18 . TGTGCCAGCTCCCAGATCAGGGAAGGGACCCAGTACTTC CASSQIREGTQYF
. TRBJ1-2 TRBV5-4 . TGTGCCAGCAGCTCTGGCGTCTCGGACTATGGCTACACCTTC CASSSGVSDYGYTF
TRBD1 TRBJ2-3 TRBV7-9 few TGTGCCAGCAGCACGACAGGGGGCACAGATACGCAGTATTTT CASSTTGGTDTQYF
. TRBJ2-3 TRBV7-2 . TGTGCCAGCAGCTTCGGGTCTTTTGGTCTGCCGCAGTATTTT CASSFGSFGLPQYF
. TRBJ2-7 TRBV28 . TGTGCCAGCAGTTTACCAGGGCGTGGGGAGCAGTACTTC CASSLPGRGEQYF
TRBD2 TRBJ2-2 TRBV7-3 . TGTGCCAGCAGCTTGACGACTTGGGGTGTAGCGGGAGAAAAGAACACCGGGGAGCTGTTTTTT CASSLTTWGVAGEKNTGELFF
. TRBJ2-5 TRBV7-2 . TGTGCCAGCAGCCTGGAGGAGCAAGAGACCCAGTACTTC CASSLEEQETQYF
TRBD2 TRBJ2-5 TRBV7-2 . TGTGCCAGCAGCCTAGCGGGAAGAAGGGAGACCCAGTACTTC CASSLAGRRETQYF
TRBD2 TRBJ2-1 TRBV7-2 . TGTGCCAGCAGCCGTGCCGGGCTAGCGGGAGGGAGCTCCTACAATGAGCAGTTCTTC CASSRAGLAGGSSYNEQFF
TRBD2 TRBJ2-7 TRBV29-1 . TGCAGCGTTGCGGCGGGAGGGGCGGGCGAGCAGTACTTC CSVAAGGAGEQYF
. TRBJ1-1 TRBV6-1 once TGTGCCAGCCGACCCCCGCTCCGGGCTGAAGCTTTCTTT CASRPPLRAEAFF
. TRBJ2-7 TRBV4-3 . TGCGCCAGCAGCCAAAGGGCTACGTGGGACGAGCAGTACTTC CASSQRATWDEQYF
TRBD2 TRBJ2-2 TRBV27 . TGTGCCAGCAGTCCGCGACTAGCGGGAGGACCGAACACCGGGGAGCTGTTTTTT CASSPRLAGGPNTGELFF
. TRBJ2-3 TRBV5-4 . TGTGCCAGCAGCTTGGAGGTCACAGATACGCAGTATTTT CASSLEVTDTQYF
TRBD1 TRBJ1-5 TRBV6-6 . TGTGCCAGCAGTTACTCGACAGGGGATCAGCCCCAGCATTTT CASSYSTGDQPQHF